This entry concerns a single T cell receptor (beta chain). What it recognizes is unknown. These data originate in a study of OX40 agonist ivuxolimab in advanced cancers. Study findings and constraints: Doses of 0.1 to 3.0 mg/kg were accompanied by clonal expansion of CD4+ and CD8+ blood T cells by week 6.

With 3 bases removed from V and 7 bases from J, the gap between germline ends came to 10 bases. This CDR3 contains 14 residues. Germline V CDR1 and CDR2: LNHDA, SQIVND (reference sequence). The protocol was immunoSEQ multiplex PCR, while the TCRdb copy is restricted to in-frame clones and leaves out a portion. The profile shows approximately 99,000 clones, 90% to 96% of them singletons. The sample consisted of CD4+ or CD8+ T cells sorted from blood, taken in a trial of the OX40 agonist ivuxolimab. The genes are TRBV19 and TRBJ1-6; D call uncertain. This TCR was recovered from an adult with an advanced solid tumor such as melanoma, head and neck, liver or kidney cancer. The DNA of the CDR3 is TGTGCCAGTAGTATGGTCGGTTTAAATTCACCCCTCCACTTT. Protein sequence: CASSMVGLNSPLHF.